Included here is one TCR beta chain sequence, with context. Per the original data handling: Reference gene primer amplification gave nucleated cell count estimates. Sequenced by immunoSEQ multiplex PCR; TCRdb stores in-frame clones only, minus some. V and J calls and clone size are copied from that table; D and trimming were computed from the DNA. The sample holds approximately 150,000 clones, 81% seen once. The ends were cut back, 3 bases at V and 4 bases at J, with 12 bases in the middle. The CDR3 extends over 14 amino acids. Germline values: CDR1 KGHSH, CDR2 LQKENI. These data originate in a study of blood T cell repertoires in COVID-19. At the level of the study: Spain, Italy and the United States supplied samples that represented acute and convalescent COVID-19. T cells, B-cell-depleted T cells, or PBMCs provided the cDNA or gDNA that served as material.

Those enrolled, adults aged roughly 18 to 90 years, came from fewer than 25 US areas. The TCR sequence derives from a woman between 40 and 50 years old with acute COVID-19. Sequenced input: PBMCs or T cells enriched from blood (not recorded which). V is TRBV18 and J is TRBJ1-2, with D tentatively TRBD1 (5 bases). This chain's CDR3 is CASSPSQGVYGYTF. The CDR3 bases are TGTGCCAGCTCACCGTCGCAGGGTGTCTATGGCTACACCTTC.